These 21 T cell receptor beta chains came from one sample sequenced in a study of shared clonotypes between healthy human individuals. Clones were sequenced by immunoSEQ multiplex PCR, and TCRdb holds only the in-frame ones, with some missing. The sample has 2 million to 2.5 million clones; under 95% are singletons. The sample taken for sequencing was naive CD4+ T cells from PBMCs. Documented subset: CD45RA+ positively selected. These receptors all come from a man aged 18-30 years in good health. Some clones in this sample may be carry-over from other donors' samples.

This clone was counted a few times. The chain has TRBV25-1 and TRBJ1-5, with TRBD1 matching over 7 bases. V was pared by 3 bases and J by 7 bases, with 9 bases of the junction left unmatched. Germline CDR1 and CDR2: MGHDK and SYGVNS. The length of the CDR3 is 15 residues. The CDR3 region has the DNA TGTGCCAGCAGTGACGACTTGCCAGGGGGACAGCCCCAGCATTTT. Protein product: CASSDDLPGGQPQHF.

This rearrangement joins TRBV10-3 to TRBJ1-5; D unclear. The V end was cut by 4 bases, the J end by 8 bases, with 15 bases between. Germline V lookup: CDR1 ENHRY, CDR2 SYGVKD. CDR3 length: 14 residues. Here the CDR3 reads CAISGTLEVKPQHF. The CDR3 DNA sequence: TGTGCCATCAGTGGTACACTTGAGGTCAAGCCCCAGCATTTT.

The V gene is TRBV19, the J gene TRBJ2-1; TRBD2 matches 12 bases. After removal of 3 bases from V and 8 bases from J, the junction contained 8 bases not matched to a gene. CDR1 LNHDA and CDR2 SQIVND come from the germline V gene (reference sequence). The CDR3 runs 16 residues. CDR3: CASSMALAGGPDEQFF. DNA for the CDR3: TGTGCCAGTAGTATGGCACTAGCGGGAGGACCCGATGAGCAGTTCTTC.

The chain uses TRBV9 and TRBJ2-5; either TRBD1 or TRBD2 may supply D (5 bases each). Trimming shortened V by 2 bases and J by 3 bases, and 14 bases separated the two germline ends. This CDR3 is 15 amino acids long. Germline V gives CDR1 SGDLS, CDR2 YYNGEE. Here the CDR3 DNA reads TGTGCCAGCAGCGTTTCCGGGACCCTGAAAGAGACCCAGTACTTC. This gives the protein CASSVSGTLKETQYF.

Remarks on this clone: The same CDR3 can be traced to other DNA sequences in this sample. This chain links TRBV19 with TRBJ2-7; 9 bases align to TRBD1. Germline loops: CDR1 LNHDA, CDR2 SQIVND (reference sequence). V lost 4 bases to trimming and J lost 2 bases; unmatched junction nucleotides: 3. The CDR3 spans 14 residues. The CDR3 DNA sequence: TGTGCCAGTAGTACCCGACAGGGGGCCTACGAGCAGTACTTC. It translates to CASSTRQGAYEQYF. The full variable domain, in which reference TRBV19 and TRBJ2-7 provide the parts outside the CDR3, is DGGITQSPKYLFRKEGQNVTLSCEQNLNHDAMYWYRQDPGQGLRLIYYSQIVNDFQKGDIAEGYSVSREKKESFPLTVTSAQKNPTAFYLCASSTRQGAYEQYFGPGTRLTVT.

The V and J genes are TRBV19 and TRBJ2-1; 11 nucleotides match TRBD2. The ends lost 2 bases at V and 3 bases at J; junction bases unmatched: 9. CDR3 size: 18 residues. Germline-derived CDR1 and CDR2 are LNHDA and SQIVND (reference sequence). CDR3 amino acids: CASSIRGTSGGNYNEQFF. The DNA for the CDR3 is TGTGCCAGTAGTATACGCGGCACTAGCGGGGGAAACTACAATGAGCAGTTCTTC.

The gene calls are TRBV9 and TRBJ2-1; 10 bases map to TRBD2. V dropped 0 bases and J dropped 6; count of bases not matched to a gene: 3. Germline V gives CDR1 SGDLS, CDR2 YYNGEE. This CDR3 contains 15 residues. The CDR3 sequence is CASSVASGSFNEQFF. In DNA, the CDR3 is TGTGCCAGCAGCGTAGCTAGCGGGAGCTTCAATGAGCAGTTCTTC.

This chain uses TRBV28 with TRBJ2-7; TRBD1 is a possible D gene (6 bases). The CDR3 consists of 19 residues. Between the trimmed V and J ends, which lost 6 bases and 5 bases, there was a span of 32 bases. The germline V gene encodes CDR1 MDHEN and CDR2 SYDVKM. For the CDR3, the DNA is TGTGCCAGCAGCCAACCTCTAACGACCGGGACAAGGATCTTCCACGAGCAGTACTTC. It codes for CASSQPLTTGTRIFHEQYF.

This chain uses TRBV7-2 with TRBJ1-1; a possible D gene is TRBD1 (5 bases). The CDR3 spans 16 residues. Trimming cost V 1 base and J 4 bases, with 16 bases left between them. Looked up from germline, CDR1 is SGHTA and CDR2 is FQGNSA. The CDR3 sequence is CASSLEAGGVSTEAFF. The CDR3 nucleotides read TGTGCCAGCAGCTTAGAGGCTGGGGGGGTATCCACTGAAGCTTTCTTT.

The chain recombines TRBV6-5 with TRBJ2-5; perhaps TRBD2 as D (6 bases). CDR3 length: 16 residues. Germline values: CDR1 MNHEY, CDR2 SVGAGI. Trimming cost V 0 bases and J 1 base, with 12 bases left between them. CDR3: CASSYSIPRGQETQYF. The CDR3 coding sequence is TGTGCCAGCAGTTACTCGATTCCGCGGGGCCAAGAGACCCAGTACTTC.

The count of this clone is one. V usage is TRBV14 and J usage is TRBJ2-7, with 8 bases fitting TRBD1. The junction had 5 bases not matched to a gene; V was cut back by 2 bases and J by 8 bases. Germline V lookup: CDR1 SGHDN, CDR2 FVKESK. The CDR3 runs to 13 residues. In DNA form, the CDR3 reads TGTGCCAGCAGCCAAAGTCGGACAGGGCAGCAGTACTTC. Encoded protein: CASSQSRTGQQYF.

Comment on this clone: Other DNA sequences of this sample code for an identical CDR3. The CDR3 loop reads CASSLSTDTQYF. In DNA, the CDR3 is TGTGCCAGCAGCTTAAGCACAGATACGCAGTATTTT. V usage is TRBV28 and J usage is TRBJ2-3, with unresolved D. Trimming left V 6 bases short and J 0 bases short, with 4 bases between. There are 12 residues in the CDR3. Germline V lookup: CDR1 MDHEN, CDR2 SYDVKM.

The chain employs TRBV9 and TRBJ2-1, with 10 bases matching TRBD2. Germline V gives CDR1 SGDLS, CDR2 YYNGEE. The CDR3 covers 17 residues. After removal of 2 bases from V and 7 bases from J, the junction contained 12 bases not matched to a gene. The CDR3 sequence: CASSVGASGRGKNEQFF. The CDR3 region has the DNA TGTGCCAGCAGCGTGGGGGCTAGCGGGAGAGGTAAGAATGAGCAGTTCTTC. Drawing the rest from reference TRBV9 and TRBJ2-1, the complete variable domain is DSGVTQTPKHLITATGQRVTLRCSPRSGDLSVYWYQQSLDQGLQFLIQYYNGEERAKGNILERFSAQQFPDLHSELNLSSLELGDSALYFCASSVGASGRGKNEQFFGPGTRLTVL.

In this sample, this clone turned up once. The V and J genes are TRBV11-3 and TRBJ2-3; tentatively, D is TRBD2 (5 bases). The CDR3 runs to 15 residues. Germline assignment: CDR1 SGHNT and CDR2 YENEEA. Trimming took 1 base from V and 1 from J, leaving 9 bases between them. CDR3 region: CASSLGELGTDTQYF. In DNA, the CDR3 is TGTGCCAGCAGCTTAGGGGAGCTGGGCACAGATACGCAGTATTTT.

The rearrangement links TRBV7-2 to TRBJ2-2; 8 bases match TRBD2. The CDR3 sequence is 14 residues long. Per the germline V gene, CDR1 is SGHTA and CDR2 is FQGNSA. Trimming removed 3 bases from V and 8 bases from J; junction bases left unmatched: 5. The DNA for the CDR3 is TGTGCCAGCAGCTTTCTGGGACTAGTTGGGGAGCTGTTTTTT. Protein product: CASSFLGLVGELFF. Combining the CDR3 with reference TRBV7-2 and TRBJ2-2 gives the whole variable domain GAGVSQSPSNKVTEKGKDVELRCDPISGHTALYWYRQSLGQGLEFLIYFQGNSAPDKSGLPSDRFSAERTGGSVSTLTIQRTQQEDSAVYLCASSFLGLVGELFFGEGSRLTVL.

This sequence joins TRBV10-3 and TRBJ2-5; TRBD2 agrees at 8 bases. The germline V gene has CDR1 ENHRY and CDR2 SYGVKD. The CDR3 consists of 15 residues. V was pared by 3 bases and J by 5 bases, with 8 bases of the junction left unmatched. CDR3 region: CAISDLAGKGETQYF. CDR3 nucleotides: TGTGCCATCAGTGACTTAGCGGGAAAGGGGGAGACCCAGTACTTC.

The V gene is TRBV28, the J gene TRBJ2-2, with D possibly matching TRBD1 (6 bases). V was trimmed by 8 bases and J by 3 bases, leaving 13 bases between them. CDR3 length: 14 residues. Germline CDR1 MDHEN, CDR2 SYDVKM. The CDR3 nucleotides are TGTGCCAGCCTCGGACAGATCGACACCGGGGAGCTGTTTTTT. As protein: CASLGQIDTGELFF.

The V and J genes are TRBV6-5 and TRBJ1-2; 7 nucleotides match TRBD1. With V trimmed by 6 bases and J by 1 base, 5 bases remained unmatched. Germline V gene lookup returns CDR1 MNHEY and CDR2 SVGAGI. CDR3 length: 14 residues. The CDR3 region is CASRQTGSNYGYTF. The DNA for the CDR3 is TGTGCCAGCAGGCAGACAGGGAGTAACTATGGCTACACCTTC.

This chain links TRBV5-4 with TRBJ1-5; TRBD1 is a possible D gene (5 bases). CDR3 size: 13 residues. CDR1 SGHNT and CDR2 YYREEE come from the germline V gene (reference sequence). The V and J ends lost 2 bases and 10 bases respectively, with 13 bases between them. CDR3 sequence (DNA): TGTGCCAGCAGCTTTGATGCAGGGTATCCCCAGCATTTT. Translated, it gives CASSFDAGYPQHF.

The V and J genes are TRBV28 and TRBJ1-3; TRBD1 matches at 7 bases. J was trimmed by 2 bases and V by 10 bases; bases with no gene match: 11. CDR1 is MDHEN and CDR2 is SYDVKM in the germline V gene. The CDR3 runs 15 residues. The CDR3 is CATNPSTGAGNTIYF. As DNA, the CDR3 is TGTGCCACAAATCCGTCTACAGGGGCTGGAAACACCATATATTTT.

V is TRBV4-3 and J is TRBJ2-2; no definite D call. The V gene lost 4 bases and the J gene lost 5 bases, with 14 bases spanning the gap. This CDR3 is 15 amino acids long. Germline CDR1 LGHNA, CDR2 YSLEER. The CDR3 nucleotides are TGCGCCAGCAGCCCATCATTGGGGTGGACCGGGGAGCTGTTTTTT. It yields the protein CASSPSLGWTGELFF.